The 28 T cell receptor beta chains reported below all come from one sample, sequenced in a study of cytomegalovirus exposure and HLA in healthy donors (dated by TCRdb to 2017 to 2019). Preparation of the library involved the immunoSEQ multiplex PCR assay. For the multiplex PCR, a mixture combining 60 forward primers for TCR Vbeta segments and 13 reverse primers for TCR Jbeta segments was used. The table comes from immuneACCESS by way of TCRdb, which keeps in-frame sequences with V and J called. Part of the clones is missing from these tables; in studies checked, under half for an unresolved V gene and the rest for unknown reasons. The sample profile shows about 130,000 clones; under 85% of them were found once. The ten largest clones add up to around 4% of the sample. The material sequenced was PBMCs. Every receptor here comes from a male donor in good health and CMV-seropositive.

This sequence joins TRBV27 and TRBJ1-6; D ambiguous. Germline-derived CDR1 and CDR2 are MNHEY and SMNVEV (reference sequence). The CDR3 sequence is 14 residues long. V shed 5 bases and J shed 5 bases, with 10 bases lying between them. In DNA, the CDR3 is TGTGCCAGCAGTGCCGACGGGAATAATTCACCCCTCCACTTT. Translated: CASSADGNNSPLHF.

The CDR3 DNA is TGTGCCAGCAGCGAGGGAGTAAACTATGAGCAGTTCTTC. Amino acids: CASSEGVNYEQFF. This chain connects TRBV9 to TRBJ2-1; TRBD2 might be the D (5 bases). Trimming pared 3 bases from V and 8 bases from J, leaving 12 bases between. The CDR3 length is 13 residues. Germline-derived CDR1 and CDR2 are SGDLS and YYNGEE.

CDR3 region: CASGEGPNSPLHF. CDR3 in DNA: TGTGCCAGTGGGGAGGGGCCGAATTCACCCCTCCACTTT. The rearrangement joins TRBV19 to TRBJ1-6, with TRBD1 as a possible D gene (5 bases). V shed 8 bases and J shed 7 bases, with 12 bases lying between them. Germline assignment: CDR1 LNHDA and CDR2 SQIVND (reference sequence). The CDR3 spans 13 residues.

The table lists this clone with a count of one. CDR3 loop: CASRAGSDEKLFF. The DNA of the CDR3 is TGTGCCAGCCGGGCAGGGTCGGATGAAAAACTGTTTTTT. J is TRBJ1-4 and V is TRBV28, with D possibly matching TRBD1 (5 bases). The CDR3 runs 13 residues. V lost 8 bases and J lost 6, with 13 bases in between. Germline CDR1 reads MDHEN; CDR2 reads SYDVKM.

A word on this clone: An end of the junction does not agree with germline; a read error may underlie this. V usage is TRBV5-6 and J usage is TRBJ1-6, with D possibly matching TRBD1 (6 bases). The CDR3 has 16 amino acids. Per the germline V gene, CDR1 is SGHDT and CDR2 is YYEEEE. The CDR3 nucleotides read TGTGCCAGCAGCCTCTGGAAGGGGGTGGGTAATTCACCCCTCTACTTT. It specifies CASSLWKGVGNSPLYF.

In its sample, this clone was seen once. This chain uses TRBV19 with TRBJ1-5; weak D call: TRBD1 (6 bases). The ends were cut back, 4 bases at V and 0 bases at J, with 16 bases in the middle. The CDR3 covers 17 residues. The germline gives CDR1 LNHDA, CDR2 SQIVND (reference sequence). The CDR3 nucleotides read TGTGCCAGTAGTACATTCGCCGGGGGGCTTAGCAATCAGCCCCAGCATTTT. Amino acid sequence: CASSTFAGGLSNQPQHF.

The chain employs TRBV5-1 and TRBJ2-2; TRBD2 agrees at 7 bases. This CDR3 is built from 16 residues. Trimming at V came to 4 bases and at J to 5 bases, leaving 11 bases not matched to a gene. CDR1 is SGHRS and CDR2 is YFSETQ in the germline V gene. The chain's CDR3 is CASSLGGRERTGELFF. CDR3 DNA: TGCGCCAGCAGCCTAGGAGGGAGGGAGCGTACCGGGGAGCTGTTTTTT.

The chain couples TRBV28 to TRBJ2-6; D may be TRBD2 (6 bases). Trimming took off 2 bases at V and 1 base at J, with 6 bases between the two ends. The germline gives CDR1 MDHEN, CDR2 SYDVKM. CDR3 length equals 15 residues. The CDR3 DNA sequence: TGTGCCAGCAGTTTAGGGGGGTCTGGGGCCAACGTCCTGACTTTC. Translated: CASSLGGSGANVLTF.

V gene TRBV7-9 combines with J gene TRBJ2-3; TRBD2 aligns across 12 bases. CDR1 and CDR2 from the germline V gene are SEHNR and FQNEAQ (reference sequence). V was clipped by 3 bases and J by 0 bases; unmatched bases: 1. The CDR3 loop spans 16 amino acids. CDR3 nucleotide sequence: TGTGCCAGCAGCTTGACTAGCGGGGGAAGCACAGATACGCAGTATTTT. This translates into CASSLTSGGSTDTQYF.

The chain joins TRBV5-1 to TRBJ2-4; TRBD1 agrees at 9 bases. The CDR3 covers 14 residues. The trim removed 5 bases at V and 7 bases at J, leaving 7 bases unmatched. CDR1 is SGHRS, CDR2 YFSETQ, per germline. The CDR3 protein is CASRTGTGTNIQYF. The DNA of the CDR3 is TGCGCCAGCAGAACCGGGACAGGGACCAACATTCAGTACTTC.

The chain carries TRBV19 and TRBJ1-1; a possible D gene is TRBD1 (6 bases). Per germline, CDR1 LNHDA and CDR2 SQIVND (reference sequence). The CDR3 loop spans 11 amino acids. V lost 9 bases to trimming and J lost 5 bases, with 10 bases between them. The CDR3 spells CARRGWTEAFF. Written as DNA, the CDR3 is TGTGCCAGGAGGGGGTGGACTGAAGCTTTCTTT.

The rearrangement joins TRBV5-4 to TRBJ2-3; 8 bases match TRBD1. Germline trimming cut 0 bases from V and 4 bases from J; bases unmatched to any gene: 10. Looked up from germline, CDR1 is SGHNT and CDR2 is YYREEE (reference sequence). The CDR3 has 17 residues. CDR3 protein: CASSLGLGTGAADTQYF. The DNA for the CDR3 is TGTGCCAGCAGCTTGGGTCTGGGGACAGGAGCAGCAGATACGCAGTATTTT.

This clone came up once. The chain links TRBV5-6 to TRBJ1-5, with 7 bases that match TRBD1. The CDR3 contains 15 residues. J gave up 0 bases and V 4 bases, and 4 bases lay outside the gene matches. In germline, CDR1 is SGHDT, CDR2 YYEEEE. The CDR3 DNA reads as TGTGCCAGCAGCAGAACAGGGGTTAGCAATCAGCCCCAGCATTTT. It specifies CASSRTGVSNQPQHF. The variable domain in full, with the rest retrieved from reference TRBV5-6 and TRBJ1-5, is DAGVTQSPTHLIKTRGQQVTLRCSPKSGHDTVSWYQQALGQGPQFIFQYYEEEERQRGNFPDRFSGHQFPNYSSELNVNALLLGDSALYLCASSRTGVSNQPQHFGDGTRLSIL.

The chain recombines TRBV10-3 with TRBJ2-2; TRBD1 aligns across 8 bases. This CDR3 comprises 15 residues. Per germline, CDR1 ENHRY and CDR2 SYGVKD. The V segment lost 5 bases and the J segment 6 bases; nucleotides outside the gene matches: 8. The chain's CDR3 is CAISLGQGVAGELFF. The CDR3, as DNA: TGTGCCATCAGTTTAGGACAGGGTGTAGCCGGGGAGCTGTTTTTT.

A single count supports this clone. The V and J genes are TRBV28 and TRBJ2-1; no clear D gene. Germline V lookup: CDR1 MDHEN, CDR2 SYDVKM. The CDR3 sequence is 13 residues long. The ends were cut back, 4 bases at V and 15 bases at J, with 19 bases in the middle. The chain's CDR3 is CASSSPSYPTWFF. CDR3 nucleotide sequence: TGTGCCAGCAGTTCCCCGAGCTACCCGACATGGTTCTTC.

CDR3 DNA sequence: TGTGCCAGCAGGCGACGGACAGGGAAGGACGAGCAGTACTTC. Translating it yields CASRRRTGKDEQYF. The chain couples TRBV5-6 to TRBJ2-7; the match to TRBD1 covers 8 bases. V lost 5 bases to trimming and J lost 5 bases; unmatched junction nucleotides: 9. The CDR3 has 14 residues. Germline assignment: CDR1 SGHDT and CDR2 YYEEEE.

In DNA, the CDR3 is TGTGCCAGCAGCCAAGATCGCCCGGGGGGCCGCCCCGGAGATACGCAGTATTTT. It yields the protein CASSQDRPGGRPGDTQYF. The chain employs TRBV14 and TRBJ2-3; tentative D call: TRBD2 (7 bases). The V and J ends lost 0 bases and 5 bases respectively, with 21 bases between them. Germline V lookup: CDR1 SGHDN, CDR2 FVKESK. The CDR3 consists of 18 residues.

The V call is TRBV6-6, the J call TRBJ2-3, with 8 nucleotides matching TRBD2. Trimming took 7 bases from V and 3 from J; bases not matched to a gene: 12. Germline loops: CDR1 MNHNY, CDR2 SVGAGI (reference sequence). The CDR3 sequence is 16 residues long. The CDR3 bases are TGTGCCAGCATCGGGCCCGGGACTAGTGGTACAGATACGCAGTATTTT. Translating gives CASIGPGTSGTDTQYF.

The V gene is TRBV27, the J gene TRBJ2-2, with TRBD1 as a possible D gene (5 bases). The V and J ends lost 5 bases and 2 bases respectively, with 12 bases between them. This CDR3 spans 15 amino acids. The germline gives CDR1 MNHEY, CDR2 SMNVEV (reference sequence). The CDR3 protein is CASSPRTINTGELFF. DNA of the CDR3: TGTGCCAGCAGTCCGAGGACAATAAACACCGGGGAGCTGTTTTTT.

CDR3 coding DNA: TGTGCCAGCAGTCCCCACATATTCAGGGGAGTAGGCACTGAAGCTTTCTTT. This codes for CASSPHIFRGVGTEAFF. The chain has TRBV27 and TRBJ1-1; perhaps TRBD1 as D (6 bases). The V and J ends lost 5 bases and 4 bases respectively, with 23 bases between them. Germline CDR1 reads MNHEY; CDR2 reads SMNVEV (reference sequence). The CDR3 is 17 amino acids.

The chain has TRBV28 and TRBJ1-5; D unclear. V gave up 2 bases and J gave up 7 bases, with 12 bases separating them. The CDR3 is 14 amino acids. Germline CDR1 is MDHEN and CDR2 is SYDVKM. The CDR3 region has the DNA TGTGCCAGCAGTTTAGGGCTGCACGGACAGCCCCAGCATTTT. It specifies CASSLGLHGQPQHF.

V usage is TRBV13 and J usage is TRBJ1-1, with D tentatively TRBD1 (6 bases). Germline V gene lookup returns CDR1 PRHDT and CDR2 FYEKMQ (reference sequence). The CDR3 totals 15 residues. V lost 1 base and J 6 bases, leaving 15 bases between the germline ends. The CDR3 loop is CASSLDGVGGAEAFF. CDR3 in DNA: TGTGCCAGCAGCTTAGATGGCGTAGGGGGGGCTGAAGCTTTCTTT.

The V gene is TRBV7-6, the J gene TRBJ2-1; D remains ambiguous. Germline lookup yields CDR1 SGHVS and CDR2 FNYEAQ. V was pared by 1 base and J by 7 bases, with 17 bases between. The CDR3 has 16 amino acids. The CDR3 DNA reads as TGTGCCAGCAGCTTAGATGGTCGCCGGGTTTGGAATGAGCAGTTCTTC. It translates to CASSLDGRRVWNEQFF.

The V call is TRBV5-1, the J call TRBJ1-1; D is undetermined. Between the trimmed V and J ends, which lost 4 bases and 0 bases, there was a span of 7 bases. Germline-derived CDR1 and CDR2 are SGHRS and YFSETQ. This CDR3 contains 13 residues. CDR3 nucleotide sequence: TGCGCCAGCAGCCTAGGAATGAACACTGAAGCTTTCTTT. Amino acid sequence: CASSLGMNTEAFF.

The CDR3 loop is CASSLEAGASTTQQYF. CDR3 DNA: TGTGCCAGCAGCTTGGAGGCGGGAGCCAGTACTACGCAGCAGTACTTC. This sequence joins TRBV5-6 and TRBJ2-7, with 7 bases identical to TRBD2. From germline, CDR1 is SGHDT and CDR2 YYEEEE. The CDR3 extends over 16 amino acids. The trim removed 0 bases at V and 8 bases at J, leaving 14 bases unmatched.

This chain joins TRBV5-1 and TRBJ2-5, with TRBD1 identical over 8 bases. The V gene's germline CDR1 is SGHRS and CDR2 YFSETQ. The V gene end was trimmed by 4 bases and the J gene end by 5 bases; junction bases not matched to a gene: 10. This CDR3 comprises 15 residues. The CDR3 sequence: CASSNGQGSWETQYF. CDR3 bases: TGCGCCAGCAGCAACGGACAGGGATCGTGGGAGACCCAGTACTTC.

The rearrangement joins TRBV5-1 to TRBJ2-7, with 7 bases lining up with TRBD1. Germline V gene lookup returns CDR1 SGHRS and CDR2 YFSETQ. The CDR3 runs to 15 residues. With V trimmed by 0 bases and J by 1 base, 4 bases remained unmatched. CDR3 sequence reads: CASSLGGTASYEQYF. The CDR3 DNA is TGCGCCAGCAGCTTGGGTGGGACAGCTTCCTACGAGCAGTACTTC.

This clone came up once. The chain is built from TRBV5-1 and TRBJ2-1; tentative D call: TRBD1 (7 bases). Trimming shortened V by 10 bases and J by 5 bases, and 19 bases separated the two germline ends. CDR3 length: 14 amino acids. Germline V gene sequence: CDR1 SGHRS, CDR2 YFSETQ. CDR3 sequence reads: CASQPRGVDNEQFF. The CDR3 nucleotides are TGCGCCTCACAGCCCAGGGGGGTCGACAATGAGCAGTTCTTC.